The entry below describes one TCR beta chain. These data originate in a study of blood T cell repertoires in COVID-19. Overall study: The cDNA or gDNA used as material had been derived from T cells, B-cell-depleted T cells, or PBMCs.

In the source study's methods: Amplification of reference gene primers was used by the study to estimate nucleated cell counts. TCRdb's table, derived via immunoSEQ multiplex PCR, lists solely in-frame clones and lacks some. The D gene and trimming were derived from the DNA, and the V and J assignments and clone size from that table. The sample yields around 230,000 clones, around 87% seen once. This CDR3 region has 14 residues. Germline-derived CDR1 and CDR2 are SGHVS and FQNEAQ. V lost 2 bases and J lost 7; bases outside the gene matches: 4. The V and J genes are TRBV7-8 and TRBJ2-1; 8 nucleotides agree with TRBD2. The origin of this receptor is a man aged 60-69 years who had recovered from COVID-19. Sequencing used peripheral blood. The CDR3 sequence: CASSLYGGGNEQFF. The CDR3 coding sequence is TGTGCCAGCAGCTTATACGGGGGGGGGAATGAGCAGTTCTTC.